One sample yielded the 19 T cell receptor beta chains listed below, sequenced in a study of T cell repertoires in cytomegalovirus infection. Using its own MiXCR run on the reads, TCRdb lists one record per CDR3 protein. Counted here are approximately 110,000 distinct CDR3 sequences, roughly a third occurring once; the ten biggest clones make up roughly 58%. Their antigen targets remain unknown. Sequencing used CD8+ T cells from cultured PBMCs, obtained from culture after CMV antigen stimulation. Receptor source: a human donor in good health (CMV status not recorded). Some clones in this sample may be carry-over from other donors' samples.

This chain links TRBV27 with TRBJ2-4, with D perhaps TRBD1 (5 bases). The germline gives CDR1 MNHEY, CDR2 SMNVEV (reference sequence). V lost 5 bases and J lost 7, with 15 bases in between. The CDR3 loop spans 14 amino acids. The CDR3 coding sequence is TGTGCCAGCAGTCCTCGGACATTGGGCAACATTCAGTACTTC. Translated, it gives CASSPRTLGNIQYF.

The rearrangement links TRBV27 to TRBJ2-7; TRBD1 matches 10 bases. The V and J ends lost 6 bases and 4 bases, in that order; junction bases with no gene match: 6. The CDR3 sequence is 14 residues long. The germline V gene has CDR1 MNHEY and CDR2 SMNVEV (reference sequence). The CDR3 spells CASSAGQGQYEQYF. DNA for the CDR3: TGTGCCAGCAGCGCGGGACAGGGGCAATACGAGCAGTACTTC.

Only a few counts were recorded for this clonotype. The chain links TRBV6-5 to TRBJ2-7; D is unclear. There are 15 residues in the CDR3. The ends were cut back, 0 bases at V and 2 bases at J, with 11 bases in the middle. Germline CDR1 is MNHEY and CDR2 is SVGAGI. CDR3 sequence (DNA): TGTGCCAGCAGTTACTCGGAAGGGTTTCCCTACGAGCAGTACTTC. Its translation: CASSYSEGFPYEQYF.

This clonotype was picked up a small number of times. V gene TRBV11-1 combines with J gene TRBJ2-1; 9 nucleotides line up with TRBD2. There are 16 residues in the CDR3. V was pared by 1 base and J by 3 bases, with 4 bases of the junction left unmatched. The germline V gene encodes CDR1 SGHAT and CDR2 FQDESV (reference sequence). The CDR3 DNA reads TGTGCCAGCAGCTTAGGGCTAGCGGGATACTACAATGAGCAGTTCTTC. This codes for CASSLGLAGYYNEQFF.

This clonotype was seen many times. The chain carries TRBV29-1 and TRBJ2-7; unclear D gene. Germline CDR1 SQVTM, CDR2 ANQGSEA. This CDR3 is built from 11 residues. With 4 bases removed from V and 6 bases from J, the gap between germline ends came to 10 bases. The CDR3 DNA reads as TGCAGCGTTGTCCAGGCAGGCGAGCAGTACTTC. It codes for CSVVQAGEQYF.

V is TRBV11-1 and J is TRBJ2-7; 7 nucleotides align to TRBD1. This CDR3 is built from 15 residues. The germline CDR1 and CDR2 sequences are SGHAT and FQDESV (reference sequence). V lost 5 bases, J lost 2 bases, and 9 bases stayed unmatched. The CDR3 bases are TGTGCCAGCAGCCTGGGTCGGGACAGCGCCTACGAGCAGTACTTC. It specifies CASSLGRDSAYEQYF.

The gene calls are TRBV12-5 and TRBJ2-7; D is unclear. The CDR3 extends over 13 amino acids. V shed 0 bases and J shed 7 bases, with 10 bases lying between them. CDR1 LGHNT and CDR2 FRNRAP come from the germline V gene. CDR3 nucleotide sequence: TGTGCTAGTGGTTTGGTAACCGCCGGGGAGCAGTACTTC. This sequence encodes CASGLVTAGEQYF.

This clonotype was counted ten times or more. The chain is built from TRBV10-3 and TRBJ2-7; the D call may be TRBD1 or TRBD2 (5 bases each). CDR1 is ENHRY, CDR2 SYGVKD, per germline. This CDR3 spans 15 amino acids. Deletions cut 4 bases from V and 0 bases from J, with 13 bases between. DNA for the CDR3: TGTGCCATCAGTGTTACCAGGGACGACTCCTACGAGCAGTACTTC. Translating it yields CAISVTRDDSYEQYF.

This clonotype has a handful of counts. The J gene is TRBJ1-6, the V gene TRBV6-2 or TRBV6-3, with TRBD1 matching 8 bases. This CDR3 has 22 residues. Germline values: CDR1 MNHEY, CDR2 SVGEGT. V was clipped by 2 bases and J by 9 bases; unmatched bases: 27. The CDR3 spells CASSYIGRNIVGTGLSGSPLHF. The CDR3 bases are TGTGCCAGCAGTTACATCGGACGTAACATTGTGGGGACAGGCTTATCGGGTTCACCCCTCCACTTT.

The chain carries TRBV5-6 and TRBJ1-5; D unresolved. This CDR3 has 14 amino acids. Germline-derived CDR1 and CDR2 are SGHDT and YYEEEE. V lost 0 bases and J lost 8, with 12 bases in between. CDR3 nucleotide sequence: TGTGCCAGCAGCTTGGGACTGTCCGGGGAGCCCCAGCATTTT. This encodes CASSLGLSGEPQHF.

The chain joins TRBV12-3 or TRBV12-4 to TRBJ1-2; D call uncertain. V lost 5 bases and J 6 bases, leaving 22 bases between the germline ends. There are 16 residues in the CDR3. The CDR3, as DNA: TGTGCCAGCAGTCTCTCCGGGATCTACTTGCCCCATGGCTACACCTTC. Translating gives CASSLSGIYLPHGYTF.

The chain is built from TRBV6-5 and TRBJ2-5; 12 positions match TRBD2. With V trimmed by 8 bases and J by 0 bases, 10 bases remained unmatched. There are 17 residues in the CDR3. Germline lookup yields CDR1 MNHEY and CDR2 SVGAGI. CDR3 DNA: TGTGCCAGCGCACCTGGACTAGCGGGGACCTACCAAGAGACCCAGTACTTC. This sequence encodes CASAPGLAGTYQETQYF.

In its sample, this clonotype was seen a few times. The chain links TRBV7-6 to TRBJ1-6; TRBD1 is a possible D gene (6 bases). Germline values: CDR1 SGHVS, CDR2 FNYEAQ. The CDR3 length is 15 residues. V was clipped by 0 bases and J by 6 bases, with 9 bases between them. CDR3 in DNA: TGTGCCAGCAGCTTAGCAGGGGGAGGTAATTCACCCCTCCACTTT. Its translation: CASSLAGGGNSPLHF.

CDR3 loop: CASSPRQGGTNIQYF. Written as DNA, the CDR3 is TGTGCCAGCAGTCCACGACAGGGGGGGACGAACATTCAGTACTTC. The genes are TRBV6-2 or TRBV6-3 and TRBJ2-4, with 9 bases that match TRBD1. Germline V gene data show CDR1 as MNHEY and CDR2 as SVGEGT. After removal of 5 bases from V and 7 bases from J, the junction contained 9 bases not matched to a gene. This CDR3 spans 15 amino acids.

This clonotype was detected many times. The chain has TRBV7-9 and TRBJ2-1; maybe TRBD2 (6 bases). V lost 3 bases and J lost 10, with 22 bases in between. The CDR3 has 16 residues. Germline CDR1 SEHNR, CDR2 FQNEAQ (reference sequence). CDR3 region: CASSFKAGYTKREQFF. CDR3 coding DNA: TGTGCCAGCAGCTTCAAGGCGGGGTACACTAAGCGGGAGCAGTTCTTC.

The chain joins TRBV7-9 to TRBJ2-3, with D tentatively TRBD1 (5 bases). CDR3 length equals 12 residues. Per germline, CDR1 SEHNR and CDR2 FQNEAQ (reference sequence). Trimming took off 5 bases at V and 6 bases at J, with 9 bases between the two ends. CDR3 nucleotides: TGTGCCAGCAGCGAGGACAAGGATACGCAGTATTTT. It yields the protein CASSEDKDTQYF.

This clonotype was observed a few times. CDR3 in DNA: TGTGCCAGTAGTATCTATGGCCCCCAGCCCCAGCATTTT. This encodes CASSIYGPQPQHF. The V gene is TRBV19, the J gene TRBJ1-5; D not certain. The CDR3 contains 13 residues. Germline CDR1 LNHDA, CDR2 SQIVND (reference sequence). V lost 3 bases to trimming and J lost 7 bases, with 10 bases between them.

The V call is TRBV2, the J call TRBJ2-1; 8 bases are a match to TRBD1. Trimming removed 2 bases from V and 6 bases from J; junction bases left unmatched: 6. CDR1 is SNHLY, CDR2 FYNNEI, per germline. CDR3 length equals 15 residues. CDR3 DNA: TGTGCCAGCAGTGAAAGGGAGACAGGGGCCAATGAGCAGTTCTTC. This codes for CASSERETGANEQFF.

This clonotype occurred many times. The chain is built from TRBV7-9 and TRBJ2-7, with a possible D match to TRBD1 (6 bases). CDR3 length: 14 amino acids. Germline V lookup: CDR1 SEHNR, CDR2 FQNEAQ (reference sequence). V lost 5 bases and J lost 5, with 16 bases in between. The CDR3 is CASSATGYDDEQYF. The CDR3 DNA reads TGTGCCAGCAGCGCGACAGGATATGACGACGAGCAGTACTTC. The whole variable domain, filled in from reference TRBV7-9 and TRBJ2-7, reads DTGVSQNPRHKITKRGQNVTFRCDPISEHNRLYWYRQTLGQGPEFLTYFQNEAQLEKSRLLSDRFSAERPKGSFSTLEIQRTEQGDSAMYLCASSATGYDDEQYFGPGTRLTVT.